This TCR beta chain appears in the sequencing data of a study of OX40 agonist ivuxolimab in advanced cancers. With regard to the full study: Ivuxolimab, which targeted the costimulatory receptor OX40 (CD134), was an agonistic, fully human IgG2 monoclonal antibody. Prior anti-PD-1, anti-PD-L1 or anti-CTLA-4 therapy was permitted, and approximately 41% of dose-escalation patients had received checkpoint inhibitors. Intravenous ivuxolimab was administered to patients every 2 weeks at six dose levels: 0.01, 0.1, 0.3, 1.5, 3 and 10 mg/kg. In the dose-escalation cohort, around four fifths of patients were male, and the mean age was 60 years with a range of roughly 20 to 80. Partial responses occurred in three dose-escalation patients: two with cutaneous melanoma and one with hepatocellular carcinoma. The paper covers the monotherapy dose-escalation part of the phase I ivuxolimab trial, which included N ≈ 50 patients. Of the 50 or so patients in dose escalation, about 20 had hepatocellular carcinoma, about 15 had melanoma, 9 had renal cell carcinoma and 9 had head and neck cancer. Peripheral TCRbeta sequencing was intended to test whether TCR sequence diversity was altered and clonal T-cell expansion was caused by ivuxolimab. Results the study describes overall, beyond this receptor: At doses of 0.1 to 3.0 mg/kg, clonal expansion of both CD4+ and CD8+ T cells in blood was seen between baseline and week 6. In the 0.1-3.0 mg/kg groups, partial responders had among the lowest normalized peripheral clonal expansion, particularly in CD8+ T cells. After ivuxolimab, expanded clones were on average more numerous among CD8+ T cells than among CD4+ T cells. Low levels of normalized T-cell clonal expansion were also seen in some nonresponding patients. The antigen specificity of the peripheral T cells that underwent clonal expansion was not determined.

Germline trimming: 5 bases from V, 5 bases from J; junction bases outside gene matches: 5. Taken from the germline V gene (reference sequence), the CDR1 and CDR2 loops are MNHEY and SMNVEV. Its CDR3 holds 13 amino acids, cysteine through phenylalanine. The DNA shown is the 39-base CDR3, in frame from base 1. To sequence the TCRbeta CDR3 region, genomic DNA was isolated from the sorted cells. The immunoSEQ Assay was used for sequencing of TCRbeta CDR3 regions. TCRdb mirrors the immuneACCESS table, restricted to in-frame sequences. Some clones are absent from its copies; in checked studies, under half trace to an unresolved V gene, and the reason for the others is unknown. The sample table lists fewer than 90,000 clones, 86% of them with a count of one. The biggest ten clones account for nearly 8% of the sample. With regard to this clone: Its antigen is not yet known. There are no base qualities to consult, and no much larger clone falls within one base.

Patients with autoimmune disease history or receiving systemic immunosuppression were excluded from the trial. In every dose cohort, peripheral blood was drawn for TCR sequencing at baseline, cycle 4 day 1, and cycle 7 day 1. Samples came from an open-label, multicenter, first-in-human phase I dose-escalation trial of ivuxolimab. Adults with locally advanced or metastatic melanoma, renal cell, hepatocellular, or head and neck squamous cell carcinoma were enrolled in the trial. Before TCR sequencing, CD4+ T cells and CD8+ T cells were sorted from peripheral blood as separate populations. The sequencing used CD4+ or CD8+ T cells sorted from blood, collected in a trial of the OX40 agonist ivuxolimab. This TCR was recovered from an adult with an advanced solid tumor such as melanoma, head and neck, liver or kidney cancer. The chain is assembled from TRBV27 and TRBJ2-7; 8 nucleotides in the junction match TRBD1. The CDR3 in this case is CASSPWTGNEQYF. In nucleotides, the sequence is TGTGCCAGCAGTCCCTGGACAGGGAACGAGCAGTACTTC.